The text below deals with one T cell receptor beta chain. This specimen belongs to a study of blood T cell repertoires in COVID-19. Across the study: There were acute and convalescent COVID-19 samples, and they came from the United States, Italy and Spain.

Germline V CDR1 and CDR2: MDHEN, SYDVKM. The V and J ends lost 1 base and 0 bases respectively, with 11 bases between them. The CDR3 runs to 16 residues. Generated by immunoSEQ multiplex PCR, the TCRdb table keeps only in-frame clones and is missing some. The repertoire holds 150,000 to 200,000 clones, about 81% seen once, with approximately 10% in the top ten. The source is a human donor in a cohort sampled during active COVID-19. This chain connects TRBV28 to TRBJ2-3, with D possibly TRBD2 on 5 matching bases. Sequenced sample: peripheral blood. The CDR3 loop is CASSLYRGPSTDTQYF. DNA of the CDR3: TGTGCCAGCAGTTTATATCGGGGTCCTAGCACAGATACGCAGTATTTT.